A single T cell receptor beta chain is shown here with its context. PCR was performed using 60 Vbeta and 13 Jbeta primers. Repertoires were generated with immunoSEQ multiplex PCR, while TCRdb's copy carries only in-frame clones and drops some. The sample gives about 140,000 clones, 75% to 90% of which show up once; around 1.3% is in the top ten. These data belong to a study of cytomegalovirus exposure and HLA in healthy donors. The CDR3 has 14 residues. CDR1 is SGHRS, CDR2 YFSETQ, per germline. The V and J ends lost 2 bases and 6 bases, in that order; junction bases with no gene match: 7. The source is a female donor in good health and CMV-seronegative. This chain connects TRBV5-1 to TRBJ2-7; 8 bases map to TRBD2. Material for sequencing was PBMCs. The CDR3 here is CASSLAGTSAEQYF. The DNA for the CDR3 is TGCGCCAGCAGCTTAGCCGGGACTAGTGCCGAGCAGTACTTC. The whole variable domain, remainder taken from reference TRBV5-1 and TRBJ2-7, is KAGVTQTPRYLIKTRGQQVTLSCSPISGHRSVSWYQQTPGQGLQFLFEYFSETQRNKGNFPGRFSGRQFSNSRSEMNVSTLELGDSALYLCASSLAGTSAEQYFGPGTRLTVT.